This T cell receptor (beta chain) was identified during a study of early T cells in non-severe SARS-CoV-2 infection. MiXCR, run by TCRdb on the 5' RACE reads, gives a single entry per CDR3 protein. The table includes approximately 81,000 distinct CDR3 sequences, around 14% detected once. Germline values: CDR1 DFQATT, CDR2 SNEGSKA (reference sequence). Trimming shortened V by 7 bases and J by 7 bases, and 23 bases separated the two germline ends. The CDR3 length is 14 residues. The sample holds many counts of this clonotype. Sequenced material: whole blood. This receptor was taken from an adult who was a healthcare worker with PCR-confirmed SARS-CoV-2 infection or an uninfected control (not recorded which). The genes are TRBV20-1 and TRBJ2-7, with D hard to call. DNA for the CDR3: TGCAGTGGGATCATGGGCCTGGGTTATAGGGAGCAGTACTTC. Translated: CSGIMGLGYREQYF.